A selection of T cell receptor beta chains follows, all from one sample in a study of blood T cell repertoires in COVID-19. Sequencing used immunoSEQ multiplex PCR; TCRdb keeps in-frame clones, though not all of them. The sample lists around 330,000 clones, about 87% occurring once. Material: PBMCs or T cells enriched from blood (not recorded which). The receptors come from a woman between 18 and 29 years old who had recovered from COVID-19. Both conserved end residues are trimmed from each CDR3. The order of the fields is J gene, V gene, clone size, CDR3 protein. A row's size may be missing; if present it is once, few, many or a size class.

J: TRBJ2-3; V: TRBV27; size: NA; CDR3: ASSLAGGQPDTQY
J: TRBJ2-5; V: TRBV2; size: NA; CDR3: ASSGTGLGETQY
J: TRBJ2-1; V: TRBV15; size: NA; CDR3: ATSMWTSGANEQF
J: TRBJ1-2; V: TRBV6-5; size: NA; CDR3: ASSYLPVGGGYT
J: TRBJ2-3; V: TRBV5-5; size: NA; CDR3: ASSLRRVGTDTQY
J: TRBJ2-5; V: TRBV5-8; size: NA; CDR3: ASSLQRGHTQETQY
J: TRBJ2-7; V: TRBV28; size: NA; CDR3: ASRIPGTGGYEQY
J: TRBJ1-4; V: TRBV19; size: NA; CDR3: ASTGRGWTNRAEKLF
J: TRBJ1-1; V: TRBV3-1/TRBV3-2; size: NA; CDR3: ASSYNRGRDTEAF
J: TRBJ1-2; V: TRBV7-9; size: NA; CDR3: ASSLGGENGYT
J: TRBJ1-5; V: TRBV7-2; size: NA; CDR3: ASSQGQGRLNQPQH
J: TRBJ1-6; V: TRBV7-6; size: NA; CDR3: ASSFGGFSPLH
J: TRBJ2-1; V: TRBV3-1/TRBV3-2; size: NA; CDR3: ASSPWSGYNEQF
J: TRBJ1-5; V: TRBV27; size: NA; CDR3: ASSSIFTGGKGQPQH
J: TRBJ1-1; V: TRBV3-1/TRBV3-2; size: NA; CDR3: ASSQTDRSLWAF
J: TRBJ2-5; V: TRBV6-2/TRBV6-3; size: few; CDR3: ASSLNTGKETQY
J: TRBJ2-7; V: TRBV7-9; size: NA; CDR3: ASSPLANSYEQY
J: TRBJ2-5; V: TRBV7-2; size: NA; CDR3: ASSATRTRAGETQY
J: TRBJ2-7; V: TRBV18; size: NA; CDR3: ASSPQARDYEQY
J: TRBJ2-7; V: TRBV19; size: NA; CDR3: ASSIDLGDEVTGYEQY
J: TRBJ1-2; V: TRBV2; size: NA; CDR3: ASTTTGQGYT
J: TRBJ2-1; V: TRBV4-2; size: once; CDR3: ASSQDETSGRQQF
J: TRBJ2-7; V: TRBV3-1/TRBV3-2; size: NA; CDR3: ASGYPEESEQY
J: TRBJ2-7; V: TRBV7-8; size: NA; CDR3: ASSLFQGHYEQY
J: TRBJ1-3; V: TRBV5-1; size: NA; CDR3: ARLRGGGNTIY
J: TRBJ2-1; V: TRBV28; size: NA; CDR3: ASSSRQSAGLEQF
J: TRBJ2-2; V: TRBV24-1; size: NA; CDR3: ATSDLTLAGELF
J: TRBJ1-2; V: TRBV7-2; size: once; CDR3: ASRQHLRDTYGYT
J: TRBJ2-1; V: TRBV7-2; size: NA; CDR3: ASSFRLEQF
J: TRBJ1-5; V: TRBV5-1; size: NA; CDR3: ASSIGSGQPQH
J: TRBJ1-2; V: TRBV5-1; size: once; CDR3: ASSLALTGIYGYT
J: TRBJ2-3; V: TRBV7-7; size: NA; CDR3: ASSLRPGSDTQY
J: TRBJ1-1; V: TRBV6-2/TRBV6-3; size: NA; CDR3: ASSKYRVMNTEAF
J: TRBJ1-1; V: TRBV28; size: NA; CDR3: ASSSSVSGAF